The entry that follows covers one TCR beta chain sequence. Its target is unknown. CDR1 MNHEY and CDR2 SVGEGT come from the germline V gene. The CDR3 consists of 13 residues. With 4 bases removed from V and 7 bases from J, the gap between germline ends came to 13 bases. TCRdb keeps only in-frame clones here, not all; method: immunoSEQ multiplex PCR. The repertoire has about 170,000 clones, just under 95% of them found once; the top ten carry 1.5% to 2%. These data are taken from a study of T cell responses to AZD1222 COVID-19 vaccine. Whole-study findings and limits: The donors showed a predominance of white British ancestry and of females, with possible underestimation of clonal diversity.

This TCR was recovered from an adult in good health. The chain joins TRBV6-2 or TRBV6-3 to TRBJ1-1; D gene unclear. The sequencing here drew on peripheral blood, taken on day 0 of AZD1222 vaccination. The CDR3 reads CASSFRRSIEAFF. CDR3 bases: TGTGCCAGCAGTTTCAGAAGGTCCATTGAAGCTTTCTTT.